This T cell receptor (beta chain) appears in the sequencing data of a study of shared T cell receptors in the human thymus. Per the germline V gene, CDR1 is SGHVS and CDR2 is FNYEAQ. CDR3 length: 17 amino acids. V dropped 5 bases and J dropped 2 bases, with 21 bases sitting between them. Measured with immunoSEQ multiplex PCR; TCRdb has only the in-frame clones, and not every one. Among more than 300,000 clones listed, just under 95% were seen once. Sequencing input: thymocytes. This receptor was taken from a human donor. The chain links TRBV7-6 to TRBJ1-1, with D tentatively TRBD1 (5 bases). The DNA for the CDR3 is TGTGCCAGCAGCCCCTCGGATGGGGGGGGAAGTAACACTGAAGCTTTCTTT. Translating gives CASSPSDGGGSNTEAFF.